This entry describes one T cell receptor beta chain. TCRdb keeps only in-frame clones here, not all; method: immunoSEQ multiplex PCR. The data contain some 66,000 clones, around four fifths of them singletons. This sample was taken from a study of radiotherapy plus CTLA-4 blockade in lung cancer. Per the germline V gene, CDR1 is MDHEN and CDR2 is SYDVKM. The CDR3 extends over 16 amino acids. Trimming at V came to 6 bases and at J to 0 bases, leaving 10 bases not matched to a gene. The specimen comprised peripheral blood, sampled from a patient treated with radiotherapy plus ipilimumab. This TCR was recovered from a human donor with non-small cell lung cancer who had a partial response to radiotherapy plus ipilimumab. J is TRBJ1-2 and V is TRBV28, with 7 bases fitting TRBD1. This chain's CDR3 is CASRWDSVTSNYGYTF. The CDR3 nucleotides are TGTGCCAGCAGATGGGACAGCGTGACTTCTAACTATGGCTACACCTTC.